Following are 8 T cell receptor beta chains from one sample sequenced in a study of spatial heterogeneity in lung cancer. Findings of the study overall: Tumor mutation count correlated with how many alpha and beta TCRs expanded intratumorally.

Regarding time point: sample taken at primary tumor resection. These TCRs are of unknown antigen specificity. TCRdb re-called the 5' RACE reads through MiXCR, storing one row per CDR3 protein. The sample lists about 8,100 distinct CDR3 sequences; roughly an eighth were seen once. The sequenced sample was lung tumor tissue, obtained at surgery. The receptors were sampled from a male donor with early-stage non-small cell lung cancer.

By share, this clonotype counts as medium-sized (0.01 to 0.1%). Since it is a stray read in a library aimed at alpha chains, this beta chain has a size that is not meaningful. The rearrangement uses TRBV20-1 and TRBJ2-7, with TRBD2 as a possible D gene (6 bases). With 0 bases removed from V and 2 bases from J, the gap between germline ends came to 20 bases. The CDR3 is 17 residues long. Per the germline V gene, CDR1 is DFQATT and CDR2 is SNEGSKA (reference sequence). The CDR3 region is CSARDRLTGTFAYEQYF. CDR3 DNA: TGCAGTGCTAGAGATAGACTAACCGGGACTTTTGCCTACGAGCAGTACTTC.

In this sample, this clonotype turned up many times. Found in a library prepared for alpha chains, this beta chain is an off-target read, and its abundance has little meaning. The chain carries TRBV7-9 and TRBJ2-1; D might be TRBD2 (6 bases). The CDR3 covers 16 residues. Trimming cost V 2 bases and J 6 bases, with 17 bases left between them. The germline V gene encodes CDR1 SEHNR and CDR2 FQNEAQ (reference sequence). CDR3 sequence reads: CASSLPIAERVNEQFF. The CDR3 DNA reads TGTGCCAGCAGCTTACCTATAGCGGAAAGGGTCAATGAGCAGTTCTTC.

Notes on this clonotype: Being off target in a library aimed at alpha chains, this beta chain has a size of little meaning. This rearrangement joins TRBV7-2 to TRBJ1-2; TRBD1 might be the D (5 bases). V was trimmed by 4 bases and J by 7 bases, leaving 13 bases between them. The germline gives CDR1 SGHTA, CDR2 FQGNSA. The CDR3 runs 13 residues. The CDR3, as DNA: TGTGCCAGCAGCTCCCAGGGTGCCCGTGGCTACACCTTC. Its translation is CASSSQGARGYTF.

This clonotype was observed at least ten times. The library was prepared for alpha chains; this beta chain is a stray read, so its frequency means little. This sequence joins TRBV6-5 and TRBJ1-3; D ambiguous. The CDR3 consists of 15 residues. The V and J ends lost 0 bases and 1 base respectively, with 7 bases between them. The V gene's germline CDR1 is MNHEY and CDR2 SVGAGI. CDR3 coding DNA: TGTGCCAGCAGTTACTCGAGAGCTTCTGGAAACACCATATATTTT. This gives the protein CASSYSRASGNTIYF.

This clonotype was observed many times. This beta chain appears as a stray read in a library generated for alpha chains; its size is not informative. V and J are TRBV6-5 and TRBJ2-4, with 8 bases identical to TRBD1. V lost 5 bases, J lost 0 bases, and 12 bases stayed unmatched. The CDR3 length is 18 residues. The germline CDR1 and CDR2 sequences are MNHEY and SVGAGI. CDR3 protein: CASSPKPWDRLAKNIQYF. Here the CDR3 DNA reads TGTGCCAGCAGTCCAAAACCCTGGGACAGGCTAGCCAAAAACATTCAGTACTTC.

This clonotype was detected ten times or more. The library was built for alpha chains, so this beta chain is an off-target read and its size means little. The gene calls are TRBV29-1 and TRBJ2-5; no clear D gene. The CDR3 runs 11 residues. Trimming pared 4 bases from V and 5 bases from J, leaving 8 bases between. Per the germline V gene, CDR1 is SQVTM and CDR2 is ANQGSEA. As DNA, the CDR3 is TGCAGCGTTGTTGTCGGGGAGACCCAGTACTTC. Translated, it gives CSVVVGETQYF. Complete variable domain (other parts from reference TRBV29-1 and TRBJ2-5): SAVISQKPSRDICQRGTSLTIQCQVDSQVTMMFWYRQQPGQSLTLIATANQGSEATYESGFVIDKFPISRPNLTFSTLTVSNMSPEDSSIYLCSVVVGETQYFGPGTRLLVL.

This clonotype was picked up many times. A library prepared for alpha chains yielded this beta chain as an off-target read; its size is of little meaning. This CDR3 reads CASSHNRGELFF. The CDR3 coding sequence is TGCGCCAGCAGCCACAACCGGGGGGAGCTGTTTTTT. The V gene is TRBV4-3, the J gene TRBJ2-2; D gene unclear. Trimming stripped 3 bases from V and 8 bases from J, with 7 bases between. The CDR3 consists of 12 residues. CDR1 and CDR2 from the germline V gene are LGHNA and YSLEER.

This clonotype came up many times. This beta chain turned up in a library designed for alpha chains; as an off-target read, its abundance says little. The chain is built from TRBV19 and TRBJ1-2, with 7 bases identical to TRBD1. CDR1 is LNHDA and CDR2 is SQIVND in the germline V gene (reference sequence). The V segment lost 6 bases and the J segment 3 bases; nucleotides outside the gene matches: 19. The CDR3 has 18 residues. CDR3 residues: CASSPFLNTGVRDYGYTF. The CDR3 bases are TGTGCCAGTAGCCCATTCCTCAACACAGGGGTGAGGGACTATGGCTACACCTTC.